The present entry profiles one T cell receptor beta chain with its context. The record originates from a study of control samples from healthy donors and cancer patients. Using immunoSEQ multiplex PCR, the repertoire was profiled, and TCRdb retains in-frame clones only, with some absent. The data hold about 83,000 clones, with roughly 91% observed a single time. V lost 6 bases to trimming and J lost 0 bases, with 15 bases between them. This CDR3 is built from 15 residues. Germline V gene lookup returns CDR1 SGHTA and CDR2 FQGNSA. The source material was blood. This clonotype was sampled from a man younger than 45 in good health. The chain employs TRBV7-2 and TRBJ2-7; D may be TRBD2 (6 bases). The CDR3 nucleotides are TGTGCCAGCAGTCTACGGCGGGGTATCTCCTACGAGCAGTACTTC. Its protein is CASSLRRGISYEQYF. Filled out from reference TRBV7-2 and TRBJ2-7, the complete variable domain reads GAGVSQSPSNKVTEKGKDVELRCDPISGHTALYWYRQSLGQGLEFLIYFQGNSAPDKSGLPSDRFSAERTGGSVSTLTIQRTQQEDSAVYLCASSLRRGISYEQYFGPGTRLTVT.